This T cell receptor (beta chain) is from a study of human T cells and chemical hapten exposure. Time point specified: pre-sensitization, week 0. Treatment meaning: therapeutic diphenylcyclopropenone sensitization with weekly scalp DPC. TCRdb analysed the RACE reads with MiXCR anew, one entry per CDR3 protein. The sample carries tens of thousands of distinct CDR3 sequences, around 9.5% recorded once. The germline V gene has CDR1 SGHTA and CDR2 FQGNSA. The V gene lost 1 base and the J gene lost 3 bases, with 17 bases spanning the gap. The CDR3 is 17 residues long. The sequenced sample was whole blood, obtained in connection with sensitization to the hapten diphenylcyclopropenone (DPC). The TCR was taken from a woman aged 35 to 49 with alopecia areata. Some clones in this sample may be carry-over from other donors' samples. This sequence joins TRBV7-2 and TRBJ2-3; tentatively, D is TRBD2 (7 bases). The CDR3 nucleotides are TGTGCCAGCAGCTTAGTCGGGGCGGGGGCGAGGACAGATACGCAGTATTTT. Its translation: CASSLVGAGARTDTQYF. Filled out from reference TRBV7-2 and TRBJ2-3, the complete variable domain reads GAGVSQSPSNKVTEKGKDVELRCDPISGHTALYWYRQSLGQGLEFLIYFQGNSAPDKSGLPSDRFSAERTGGSVSTLTIQRTQQEDSAVYLCASSLVGAGARTDTQYFGPGTRLTVL.